These T cell receptor beta chains were read from a single sample in a study of T cell responses to AZD1222 COVID-19 vaccine. The assay was immunoSEQ multiplex PCR, and TCRdb's table has in-frame clones only and misses some. The data show approximately 24,000 clones, just over 85% seen once. The sequencing used peripheral blood, collected 28 days after the second AZD1222 dose. The receptor set was obtained from an adult who received the AZD1222 COVID-19 vaccine. CDR3s include the opening cysteine and the closing phenylalanine or tryptophan. The D gene is left open where the match is weak. Size tells how often a clone was seen (once, few, many) or the class of an expanded clone, and some rows leave it out.

v_gene: TRBV19; d_gene: TRBD1; abundance: few; j_gene: TRBJ1-5; CDR3aa: CASSNRGGSNNQPQHF; CDR3nt: TGTGCCAGTAGTAACCGAGGGGGCTCCAACAATCAGCCCCAGCATTTT
v_gene: TRBV21-1; d_gene: -; abundance: -; j_gene: TRBJ1-4; CDR3aa: CASSKGGGQESNEKLFF; CDR3nt: TGTGCCAGCAGCAAAGGTGGAGGACAGGAGTCTAATGAAAAACTGTTTTTT
v_gene: TRBV5-1; d_gene: -; abundance: -; j_gene: TRBJ1-6; CDR3aa: CASSMVRENSPLHF; CDR3nt: TGCGCCAGCAGCATGGTCAGGGAGAATTCACCCCTCCACTTT
v_gene: TRBV2; d_gene: TRBD1; abundance: -; j_gene: TRBJ1-6; CDR3aa: CASSGDRGLGSPLHF; CDR3nt: TGTGCCAGCAGTGGGGACAGGGGGCTCGGATCACCCCTCCACTTT
v_gene: TRBV13; d_gene: TRBD2; abundance: -; j_gene: TRBJ2-1; CDR3aa: CASSQSGGAGNEQFF; CDR3nt: TGTGCCAGCAGCCAGAGCGGGGGGGCCGGGAATGAGCAGTTCTTC
v_gene: TRBV12-3/TRBV12-4; d_gene: -; abundance: -; j_gene: TRBJ2-2; CDR3aa: CASSPGGSGELFF; CDR3nt: TGTGCCAGCAGCCCCGGCGGGTCCGGGGAGCTGTTTTTT
v_gene: TRBV19; d_gene: -; abundance: -; j_gene: TRBJ2-3; CDR3aa: CASRMRTVIDTQYF; CDR3nt: TGTGCCAGTAGGATGAGGACAGTAATAGATACGCAGTATTTT
v_gene: TRBV5-1; d_gene: TRBD1; abundance: -; j_gene: TRBJ1-6; CDR3aa: CASSLGQGMNNSPLHF; CDR3nt: TGCGCCAGCAGCTTGGGACAGGGGATGAATAATTCACCCCTCCACTTT
v_gene: TRBV5-1; d_gene: TRBD1; abundance: once; j_gene: TRBJ1-3; CDR3aa: CASSPSGQGAAIYF; CDR3nt: TGCGCCAGCAGCCCCAGCGGACAGGGGGCGGCCATATATTTT
v_gene: TRBV24-1; d_gene: TRBD1; abundance: -; j_gene: TRBJ1-2; CDR3aa: CANSDRESFYGYTF; CDR3nt: TGTGCCAACTCTGACAGGGAGAGTTTCTATGGCTACACCTTC
v_gene: TRBV9; d_gene: -; abundance: -; j_gene: TRBJ2-5; CDR3aa: CASSVGTALRETQYF; CDR3nt: TGTGCCAGCAGCGTAGGGACAGCCCTAAGGGAGACCCAGTACTTC